The 15 T cell receptor beta chains below all came from one sample that was sequenced in a study of blood T cell repertoires in COVID-19. TCRdb keeps only in-frame clones here, not all; method: immunoSEQ multiplex PCR. The sample has some 520,000 clones, nearly 90% seen once. The sample consisted of peripheral blood. These receptors all stem from a man in his late teens or twenties with COVID-19, enrolled during active disease.

In this sample, this clone turned up once. The chain recombines TRBV5-5 with TRBJ2-1; 10 positions match TRBD2. This CDR3 has 18 amino acids. CDR1 and CDR2 (germline): SGHKS, YYEKEE (reference sequence). Germline trimming cut 5 bases from V and 6 bases from J; bases unmatched to any gene: 17. In DNA, the CDR3 is TGTGCCAGCAGGCTTACTAGCGGGACTGGAACCCCTACCAATGAGCAGTTCTTC. Residues: CASRLTSGTGTPTNEQFF.

This chain joins TRBV27 and TRBJ2-3, with TRBD2 matching 8 bases. Germline V gives CDR1 MNHEY, CDR2 SMNVEV (reference sequence). V was pared by 6 bases and J by 0 bases, with 5 bases of the junction left unmatched. CDR3 length: 15 residues. This chain's CDR3 is CASRILAASTDTQYF. The CDR3 DNA is TGTGCCAGCAGAATACTAGCGGCTAGCACAGATACGCAGTATTTT.

The V and J genes are TRBV29-1 and TRBJ1-1; D is undetermined. V dropped 2 bases and J dropped 1 base, with 8 bases sitting between them. The CDR3 sequence is 13 residues long. Germline CDR1 SQVTM, CDR2 ANQGSEA. DNA of the CDR3: TGCAGCGTTGAAAGAGGAGGGAACACTGAAGCTTTCTTT. Translation: CSVERGGNTEAFF.

The gene calls are TRBV6-5 and TRBJ1-4; 10 nucleotides agree with TRBD1. J was trimmed by 8 bases and V by 6 bases; bases with no gene match: 9. Germline V gene sequence: CDR1 MNHEY, CDR2 SVGAGI. The CDR3 length is 15 residues. DNA of the CDR3: TGTGCCAGCAGCTCCGGGACAGGGGTTAGCGAAAAACTGTTTTTT. This gives the protein CASSSGTGVSEKLFF.

This sequence joins TRBV12-3 or TRBV12-4 and TRBJ2-2, with a tentative D call TRBD2 (6 bases). Trimming stripped 3 bases from V and 7 bases from J, with 6 bases between. The CDR3 is 12 residues long. Written as DNA, the CDR3 is TGTGCCAGCAGTTTCGGGAGCGGGGAGCTGTTTTTT. This gives the protein CASSFGSGELFF.

The chain carries TRBV29-1 and TRBJ2-1; possibly TRBD2 for D (7 bases). V was pared by 1 base and J by 3 bases, with 10 bases between. This CDR3 has 14 residues. In germline, CDR1 is SQVTM, CDR2 ANQGSEA. Written as DNA, the CDR3 is TGCAGCGTTGAAGGGGGGGGCCTCTACAATGAGCAGTTCTTC. This encodes CSVEGGGLYNEQFF.

V usage is TRBV13 and J usage is TRBJ1-2; possible D gene TRBD1, 6 bases. Germline loops: CDR1 PRHDT, CDR2 FYEKMQ (reference sequence). V was pared by 0 bases and J by 5 bases, with 16 bases between. The CDR3 consists of 16 residues. CDR3 sequence: CASSLGNLQGLYGYTF. The CDR3 DNA reads TGTGCCAGCAGCTTAGGCAACTTGCAGGGGCTGTATGGCTACACCTTC.

The chain couples TRBV5-1 to TRBJ2-2; a possible D gene is TRBD2 (7 bases). This CDR3 spans 15 amino acids. CDR1 is SGHRS, CDR2 YFSETQ, per germline. V shed 1 base and J shed 4 bases, with 11 bases lying between them. CDR3 sequence reads: CASSLWGGATGELFF. For the CDR3, the DNA is TGCGCCAGCAGCTTGTGGGGGGGCGCCACCGGGGAGCTGTTTTTT.

The chain recombines TRBV12-3 or TRBV12-4 with TRBJ2-7; D gene unclear. V was cut by 1 base and J by 4 bases, with 8 bases left in between. The length of the CDR3 is 13 residues. The chain's CDR3 is CASSLGAGYEQYF. The CDR3 region has the DNA TGTGCCAGCAGTTTAGGGGCAGGATACGAGCAGTACTTC.

The chain has TRBV2 and TRBJ2-1, with 12 bases matching TRBD2. The germline V gene has CDR1 SNHLY and CDR2 FYNNEI. This CDR3 is 19 amino acids long. The V segment lost 8 bases and the J segment 9 bases; nucleotides outside the gene matches: 23. The CDR3 nucleotides are TGTGCCAGCTCTTCCCTGCCCATCGGGCCGCTAGCGGGGGGGAGTGAGCAGTTCTTC. This codes for CASSSLPIGPLAGGSEQFF.

The J gene is TRBJ1-2, the V gene TRBV5-6; tentatively, D is TRBD1 (5 bases). V was pared by 5 bases and J by 4 bases, with 15 bases between. The CDR3 loop spans 14 amino acids. Per germline, CDR1 SGHDT and CDR2 YYEEEE. The CDR3 sequence is CASSQGGVGYGYTF. CDR3 bases: TGTGCCAGCAGTCAAGGAGGGGTTGGCTATGGCTACACCTTC.

J is TRBJ2-3 and V is TRBV19; TRBD2 agrees at 7 bases. The CDR3 sequence is 15 residues long. Looked up from germline, CDR1 is LNHDA and CDR2 is SQIVND (reference sequence). V shed 3 bases, J shed 2 bases, and the junction held 5 bases outside the gene matches. The CDR3 DNA reads as TGTGCCAGTAGTATGGGCGGGAGCCTCACAGATACGCAGTATTTT. Protein sequence: CASSMGGSLTDTQYF.

The V and J genes are TRBV5-4 and TRBJ2-2, with 8 positions matching TRBD2. Germline V gene sequence: CDR1 SGHNT, CDR2 YYREEE (reference sequence). The CDR3 loop spans 15 amino acids. The V and J ends lost 4 bases and 3 bases, in that order; junction bases with no gene match: 5. CDR3 nucleotide sequence: TGTGCCAGCAGCCCCGGGACTAGAGACACCGGGGAGCTGTTTTTT. It specifies CASSPGTRDTGELFF.

The chain carries TRBV5-6 and TRBJ1-6, with a weak D call TRBD1 (5 bases). CDR1 is SGHDT and CDR2 is YYEEEE in the germline V gene. This CDR3 spans 14 amino acids. Trimming cost V 1 base and J 9 bases, with 11 bases left between them. CDR3: CASSLRQGSSPLHF. The CDR3 DNA follows: TGTGCCAGCAGCTTGCGGCAGGGTAGTTCACCCCTCCACTTT.

V and J are TRBV7-3 and TRBJ2-4; TRBD2 matches at 8 bases. Trimming cost V 5 bases and J 6 bases; bases outside gene matches: 9. This CDR3 has 15 amino acids. CDR1 is SGHTA and CDR2 is FQGTGA in the germline V gene. The CDR3 sequence is CASSRGSGSGNIQYF. The CDR3 bases are TGTGCCAGCAGCAGGGGCAGCGGGAGCGGAAACATTCAGTACTTC. The full variable domain, its missing parts supplied by reference TRBV7-3 and TRBJ2-4, is GAGVSQTPSNKVTEKGKYVELRCDPISGHTALYWYRQSLGQGPEFLIYFQGTGAADDSGLPNDRFFAVRPEGSVSTLKIQRTERGDSAVYLCASSRGSGSGNIQYFGAGTRLSVL.